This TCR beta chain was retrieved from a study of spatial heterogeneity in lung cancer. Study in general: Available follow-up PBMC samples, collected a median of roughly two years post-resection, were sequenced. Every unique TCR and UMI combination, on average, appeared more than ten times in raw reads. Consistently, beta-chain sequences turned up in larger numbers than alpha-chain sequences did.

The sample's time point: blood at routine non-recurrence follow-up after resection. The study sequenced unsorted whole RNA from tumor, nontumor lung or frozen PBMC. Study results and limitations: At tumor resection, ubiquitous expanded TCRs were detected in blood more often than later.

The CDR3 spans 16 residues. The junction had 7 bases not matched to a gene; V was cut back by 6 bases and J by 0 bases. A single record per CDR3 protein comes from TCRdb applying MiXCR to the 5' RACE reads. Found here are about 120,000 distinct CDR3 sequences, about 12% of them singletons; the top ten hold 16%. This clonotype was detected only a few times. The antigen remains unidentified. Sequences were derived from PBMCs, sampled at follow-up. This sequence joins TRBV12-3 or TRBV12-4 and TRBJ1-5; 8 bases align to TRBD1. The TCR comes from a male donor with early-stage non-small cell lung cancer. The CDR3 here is CASSRSTGVSNQPQHF. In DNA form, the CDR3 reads TGTGCCAGCAGCCGGTCGACAGGGGTTAGCAATCAGCCCCAGCATTTT.